This record covers a single T cell receptor beta chain. Patients with ophthalmopathy all had a Clinical Activity Score of at least 3, a NOSPECS grade of at least 4 and duration under 3 months. Using approximately 10 ml of fresh peripheral blood, PBMCs were prepared. The entry originates in a study of T cells in Graves' hyperthyroidism and ophthalmopathy. The ends were cut back, 6 bases at V and 5 bases at J, with 16 bases in the middle. Germline V CDR1 and CDR2: KGHSH, LQKENI. The CDR3 spans 15 residues. Amplified regions were TCR beta CDR3 sequences from RNA transcripts. Carried out on the TCR CDR3, a first-round RT-PCR used the HTBI primer set. One entry per CDR3 protein, called by TCRdb with MiXCR from the multiplex PCR reads. This sample yields about 610,000 distinct CDR3 sequences, of which roughly 15% are seen a single time; less than 3.5% belongs to the top ten.

The sequenced material came from blood. The chain is built from TRBV18 and TRBJ2-2, with D possibly called TRBD1 or TRBD2 (5 bases each). The sequence derives from a woman in her forties with Graves' ophthalmopathy. In nucleotides, the CDR3 is TGTGCCAGCTCCCTTTGGGGGAGAGGTACCGGGGAGCTGTTTTTT. It yields the protein CASSLWGRGTGELFF.